This is a list of T cell receptor beta chains from one sample in a study of blood T cell repertoires in COVID-19. Clones were read by immunoSEQ multiplex PCR, and TCRdb kept only the in-frame ones, dropping some. The data hold tens of thousands of clones, with roughly 87% observed a single time. Material for sequencing was peripheral blood. The receptors shown here come from a man aged 35-49 years with COVID-19, enrolled during active disease. Both conserved end residues are part of each CDR3. The D gene is left open where the match is weak. Rows may omit the clone size; those that give it use once, few, many or a size class.

TRBV5-1,once,TRBJ1-1,.,TGCGCCAGCAGCAGGACGGGGGAGGGCACTGAAGCTTTCTTT,CASSRTGEGTEAFF
TRBV5-1,.,TRBJ2-3,.,TGCGCCAGCAGCTTTCTGGGGCTAGACACAGATACGCAGTATTTT,CASSFLGLDTDTQYF
TRBV6-5,.,TRBJ2-1,.,TGTGCCAGCAGTTACGAGGGGGCCTACAATGAGCAGTTCTTC,CASSYEGAYNEQFF
TRBV5-4,.,TRBJ2-1,TRBD2,TGTGCCAGCAGCACGGGACTAGCGGGAGGTGAGCAGTTCTTC,CASSTGLAGGEQFF
TRBV29-1,.,TRBJ2-5,.,TGCAGCGTGGGGGCGCCGTACCAAGAGACCCAGTACTTC,CSVGAPYQETQYF
TRBV7-9,.,TRBJ2-1,TRBD2,TGTGCCAGCAGCCCCGAGGTCCTGCTAGCGGACAATGAGCAGTTCTTC,CASSPEVLLADNEQFF
TRBV11-2,once,TRBJ1-4,TRBD1,TGTGCCAGCAGCTTGGGACAGGGTAATGAAAAACTGTTTTTT,CASSLGQGNEKLFF
TRBV7-9,few,TRBJ1-2,.,TGTGCCAGCAGCTCTTTTTCTTTATTCTATGGCTACACCTTC,CASSSFSLFYGYTF
TRBV9,.,TRBJ2-3,TRBD2,TGTGCCAGCAGCGTAGGGGGGGACTACACAGATACGCAGTATTTT,CASSVGGDYTDTQYF
TRBV7-6,.,TRBJ2-3,.,TGTGCCAGCAGCTTACGGCGGGGCACCAGCACAGATACGCAGTATTTT,CASSLRRGTSTDTQYF